This T cell receptor beta chain was profiled in a study of blood T cell repertoires in COVID-19. Sequenced by immunoSEQ multiplex PCR; TCRdb stores in-frame clones only, minus some. The sample includes 200,000 to 300,000 clones, around 89% seen only once; the top ten take approximately 0.9%. Trimming took off 4 bases at V and 2 bases at J, with 4 bases between the two ends. Looked up from germline, CDR1 is SGHAT and CDR2 is FQNNGV. CDR3 size: 12 residues. The rearrangement links TRBV11-2 to TRBJ2-3; D ambiguous. Sequencing was performed on PBMCs or T cells enriched from blood (not recorded which). This clonotype was obtained from a man between 50 and 59 years old who had been exposed to COVID-19. The CDR3 loop reads CASSSITDTQYF. CDR3 nucleotide sequence: TGTGCCAGCAGCTCCATCACAGATACGCAGTATTTT.